This TCR beta chain was observed in a study of T cell repertoires in cytomegalovirus infection. Study background: Public TCR beta signatures marked donors with CMV infection and the matching HLA. Findings and limits, study-wide: HLA-C-restricted TCR beta clonotypes specific for CMV led the ex vivo response. Frequencies of public TCR beta families were cumulated, and this identified carriers of CMV plus the relevant HLA.

Turning to this clonotype: Its specificity is unknown.

A single record per CDR3 protein comes from TCRdb applying MiXCR to the reads. The data contain over 85,000 distinct CDR3 sequences, more than 15% of them singletons. Trimming removed 5 bases at V and 13 bases at J, with 15 bases between. The CDR3 sequence is 13 residues long. In germline, CDR1 is SGHTA, CDR2 FQGNSA. V usage is TRBV7-2 and J usage is TRBJ1-6; the D gene is possibly TRBD1 (5 bases). Material for sequencing was PBMCs. The sequence was collected from a human donor in good health (CMV status not recorded). Some clones in this sample may be carry-over from other donors' samples. The CDR3: CASSLGLPGPLHF. CDR3 DNA sequence: TGTGCCAGCAGCCTGGGACTCCCGGGGCCCCTCCACTTT.